The clone carrying this T cell receptor (beta chain) was recorded a few times. These data are taken from a study of response to subunit inactivated influenza vaccine. MiXCR was run by TCRdb on the RT-PCR reads, yielding one entry per CDR3 protein. Of 530,000 or so distinct CDR3 sequences in the sample, roughly 25% were seen once. Germline lookup yields CDR1 MNHEY and CDR2 SVGEGT. The CDR3 has 16 amino acids. V was cut by 5 bases and J by 0 bases, with 17 bases left in between. The material was CD4+ T cells sorted from PBMCs, obtained about 5 days after vaccination. The rearrangement links TRBV6-2 or TRBV6-3 to TRBJ2-7, with D perhaps matching TRBD1 or TRBD2 (6 bases each). The receptor was isolated from a man in his forties or fifties who received an inactivated influenza vaccine. As DNA, the CDR3 is TGTGCCAGCAGTATGCCCCCGGGGGCAAACTCCTACGAGCAGTACTTC. Translated, it gives CASSMPPGANSYEQYF.